These 15 T cell receptor beta chains were all obtained from the same sample, sequenced in a study of T cell responses to AZD1222 COVID-19 vaccine. TCRdb's table, derived via immunoSEQ multiplex PCR, lists solely in-frame clones and lacks some. The sample holds about 130,000 clones, 92% seen once. This specimen was peripheral blood, taken on day 0 of AZD1222 vaccination. The receptors were gathered from an adult in good health.

The chain recombines TRBV10-2 with TRBJ2-1; no clear D. Trimming stripped 11 bases from V and 3 bases from J, with 5 bases between. There are 10 residues in the CDR3. From germline, CDR1 is WSHSY and CDR2 SAAADI. CDR3 region: CAGNYNEQFF. The CDR3 DNA sequence: TGCGCCGGAAACTACAATGAGCAGTTCTTC.

The chain couples TRBV10-3 to TRBJ1-5; TRBD1 is a possible D gene (6 bases). V was pared by 3 bases and J by 6 bases, with 15 bases between. CDR1 is ENHRY and CDR2 is SYGVKD in the germline V gene. The CDR3 has 15 amino acids. The CDR3 spells CAISDADRSGQPQHF. The CDR3 DNA follows: TGTGCCATCAGTGATGCCGACAGGTCTGGTCAGCCCCAGCATTTT.

CDR3 bases: TGTGCCTGGAAAGGACAGGGGGCTAACTATGGCTACACCTTC. Amino acid sequence: CAWKGQGANYGYTF. The V call is TRBV30, the J call TRBJ1-2; TRBD1 aligns across 10 bases. Germline values: CDR1 GTSNPN, CDR2 SVGIG (reference sequence). The junction had 2 bases not matched to a gene; V was cut back by 4 bases and J by 0 bases. There are 14 residues in the CDR3.

This clone appeared a single time. The chain carries TRBV11-2 and TRBJ1-2; possibly TRBD1 for D (5 bases). Germline V CDR1 and CDR2: SGHAT, FQNNGV. Trimming took 1 base from V and 2 from J, leaving 5 bases between them. The CDR3 contains 13 residues. The CDR3 region is CASSLGGNYGYTF. The CDR3 region has the DNA TGTGCCAGCAGCTTAGGGGGGAACTATGGCTACACCTTC.

The gene calls are TRBV10-3 and TRBJ2-1, with TRBD2 as a possible D gene (6 bases). The V end lost 0 bases, the J end lost 1 base, and 10 bases lay between the germline ends. The germline CDR1 and CDR2 sequences are ENHRY and SYGVKD. The CDR3 runs to 16 residues. The DNA of the CDR3 is TGTGCCATCAGTGAGTCCCCGGGGAGGTCCTACAATGAGCAGTTCTTC. Amino acid sequence: CAISESPGRSYNEQFF.

This chain uses TRBV19 with TRBJ1-2, with D perhaps TRBD1 (5 bases). Per the germline V gene, CDR1 is LNHDA and CDR2 is SQIVND (reference sequence). With 0 bases removed from V and 9 bases from J, the gap between germline ends came to 11 bases. There are 13 residues in the CDR3. CDR3 DNA sequence: TGTGCCAGTAGTATAGACAGGGCGGGGAGCTACACCTTC. Translated, it gives CASSIDRAGSYTF. Using reference TRBV19 and TRBJ1-2 for the parts outside the CDR3, the full variable domain is DGGITQSPKYLFRKEGQNVTLSCEQNLNHDAMYWYRQDPGQGLRLIYYSQIVNDFQKGDIAEGYSVSREKKESFPLTVTSAQKNPTAFYLCASSIDRAGSYTFGSGTRLTVV.

The chain is built from TRBV7-2 and TRBJ2-2; unclear D gene. The germline V gene has CDR1 SGHTA and CDR2 FQGNSA. V was clipped by 0 bases and J by 5 bases, with 7 bases between them. There are 14 residues in the CDR3. CDR3: CASSLATLTGELFF. The CDR3 nucleotides read TGTGCCAGCAGCTTAGCTACGTTAACCGGGGAGCTGTTTTTT. Supplemented by reference TRBV7-2 and TRBJ2-2, the full variable domain reads GAGVSQSPSNKVTEKGKDVELRCDPISGHTALYWYRQSLGQGLEFLIYFQGNSAPDKSGLPSDRFSAERTGGSVSTLTIQRTQQEDSAVYLCASSLATLTGELFFGEGSRLTVL.

V and J are TRBV15 and TRBJ2-1; 8 bases match TRBD2. V gave up 0 bases and J gave up 9 bases; unmatched junction bases: 7. Germline V CDR1 and CDR2: LNHNV, YYDKDF (reference sequence). The CDR3 runs to 15 residues. DNA of the CDR3: TGTGCCACCAGCAGAGACGGGGGGGCTATGTTTGAGCAGTTCTTC. Translated, it gives CATSRDGGAMFEQFF.

The chain links TRBV18 to TRBJ1-2; perhaps TRBD1 as D (5 bases). Germline V gene lookup returns CDR1 KGHSH and CDR2 LQKENI. The CDR3 length is 13 residues. Trimming removed 8 bases at V and 3 bases at J, with 13 bases between. CDR3 region: CASQMKTDYGYTF. The CDR3 region has the DNA TGTGCCAGCCAGATGAAGACAGACTATGGCTACACCTTC.

The CDR3 coding sequence is TGTGCCAGCAGCTCCCGGACGCGGATGGATACGCAGTATTTT. This gives the protein CASSSRTRMDTQYF. The V call is TRBV5-5, the J call TRBJ2-3; D unresolved. This CDR3 is built from 14 residues. Germline CDR1 SGHKS, CDR2 YYEKEE (reference sequence). The ends were cut back, 3 bases at V and 6 bases at J, with 14 bases in the middle.

The chain combines TRBV27 with TRBJ2-7; 11 positions match TRBD1. V shed 8 bases, J shed 7 bases, and the junction held 7 bases outside the gene matches. The CDR3 sequence is 13 residues long. Germline CDR1 is MNHEY and CDR2 is SMNVEV (reference sequence). For the CDR3, the DNA is TGTGCCAGCTCGGACAGGGGGCAGGGGGAGCAGTACTTC. Amino acids: CASSDRGQGEQYF.

This clone was picked up one time. The rearrangement joins TRBV11-3 to TRBJ2-7; D may be TRBD1 (6 bases). The CDR3 loop spans 14 amino acids. Trimming took off 5 bases at V and 4 bases at J, with 15 bases between the two ends. Per germline, CDR1 SGHNT and CDR2 YENEEA. CDR3 protein: CASSPGQPPYEQYF. The CDR3 nucleotides are TGTGCCAGCAGCCCCGGACAGCCGCCTTACGAGCAGTACTTC. Looking up the rest from reference TRBV11-3 and TRBJ2-7 gives the full variable domain: EAGVVQSPRYKIIEKKQPVAFWCNPISGHNTLYWYLQNLGQGPELLIRYENEEAVDDSQLPKDRFSAERLKGVDSTLKIQPAELGDSAVYLCASSPGQPPYEQYFGPGTRLTVT.

J is TRBJ2-3 and V is TRBV9, with TRBD2 identical over 9 bases. Germline-derived CDR1 and CDR2 are SGDLS and YYNGEE. The CDR3 consists of 15 residues. The J segment lost 2 bases and the V segment lost 3 bases, leaving 4 bases of the junction unmatched. For the CDR3, the DNA is TGTGCCAGCAGCGACCTAGCGGGGTCCACAGATACGCAGTATTTT. It codes for CASSDLAGSTDTQYF. Full variable domain (remainder filled in from reference TRBV9 and TRBJ2-3): DSGVTQTPKHLITATGQRVTLRCSPRSGDLSVYWYQQSLDQGLQFLIQYYNGEERAKGNILERFSAQQFPDLHSELNLSSLELGDSALYFCASSDLAGSTDTQYFGPGTRLTVL.

The V call is TRBV6-6, the J call TRBJ2-7, with 9 bases lining up with TRBD2. The CDR3 contains 15 residues. Trimming took 0 bases from V and 5 from J; bases not matched to a gene: 5. The germline CDR1 and CDR2 sequences are MNHNY and SVGAGI (reference sequence). The CDR3 protein is CASSYSKERGDEQYF. The DNA for the CDR3 is TGTGCCAGCAGTTACTCGAAGGAGCGGGGGGACGAGCAGTACTTC.

The V call is TRBV5-1, the J call TRBJ2-7; TRBD1 might be the D (6 bases). The germline V gene has CDR1 SGHRS and CDR2 YFSETQ. CDR3 length equals 15 residues. With 0 bases removed from V and 0 bases from J, the gap between germline ends came to 10 bases. As DNA, the CDR3 is TGCGCCAGCAGCTTGGAAGACAGGAGCTCCTACGAGCAGTACTTC. Protein: CASSLEDRSSYEQYF. Supplemented by reference TRBV5-1 and TRBJ2-7, the full variable domain reads KAGVTQTPRYLIKTRGQQVTLSCSPISGHRSVSWYQQTPGQGLQFLFEYFSETQRNKGNFPGRFSGRQFSNSRSEMNVSTLELGDSALYLCASSLEDRSSYEQYFGPGTRLTVT.